This TCR beta chain originates from a study of blood T cells in healthy people across ages. Trimming took 6 bases from V and 0 from J; bases not matched to a gene: 8. This CDR3 has 16 residues. The germline V gene encodes CDR1 MNHNS and CDR2 SASEGT. It was with a sample-barcoded 5' primer and a J-beta primer mix that a second PCR of roughly 7 to 12 cycles was run. Every cDNA molecule carried a tag from a template-switch adaptor bearing 12 random nucleotides. A single record per CDR3 protein comes from TCRdb applying MiXCR to the 5' RACE reads. This sample yields hundreds of thousands of distinct CDR3 sequences, of which 20% to 30% are seen a single time; around 3% belongs to the top ten. This clonotype occurred many times. These same records also appear under a second study, on T cells of mothers and their children.

The source is a boy between 10 and 17 years old in good health. V usage is TRBV6-1 and J usage is TRBJ1-5; TRBD1 aligns across 7 bases. The specimen sequenced was blood. In DNA, the CDR3 is TGTGCCAGCAGACCTCTACAGGGGTATAGCAATCAGCCCCAGCATTTT. This translates into CASRPLQGYSNQPQHF.